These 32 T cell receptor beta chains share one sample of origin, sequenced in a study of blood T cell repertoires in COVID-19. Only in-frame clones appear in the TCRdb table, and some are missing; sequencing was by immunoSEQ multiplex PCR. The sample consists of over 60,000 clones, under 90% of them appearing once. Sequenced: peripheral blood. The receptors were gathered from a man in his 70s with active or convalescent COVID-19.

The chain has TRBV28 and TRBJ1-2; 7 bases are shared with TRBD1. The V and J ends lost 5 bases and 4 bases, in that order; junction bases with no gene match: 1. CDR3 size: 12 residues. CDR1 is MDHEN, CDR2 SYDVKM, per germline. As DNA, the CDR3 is TGTGCCAGCAGTAACAGGGGCTATGGCTACACCTTC. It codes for CASSNRGYGYTF.

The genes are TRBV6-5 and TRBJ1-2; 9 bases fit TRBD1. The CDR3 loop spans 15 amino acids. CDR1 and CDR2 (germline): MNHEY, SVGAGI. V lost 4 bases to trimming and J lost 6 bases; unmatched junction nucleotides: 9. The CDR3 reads CASSFGTGNWNGYTF. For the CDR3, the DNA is TGTGCCAGCAGTTTCGGGACAGGGAATTGGAATGGCTACACCTTC.

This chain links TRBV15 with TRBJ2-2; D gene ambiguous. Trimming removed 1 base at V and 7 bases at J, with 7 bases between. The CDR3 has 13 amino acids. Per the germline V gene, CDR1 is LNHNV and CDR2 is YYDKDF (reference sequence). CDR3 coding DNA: TGTGCCACCAGCAGAGTCCCAGGCGGGGAGCTGTTTTTT. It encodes CATSRVPGGELFF.

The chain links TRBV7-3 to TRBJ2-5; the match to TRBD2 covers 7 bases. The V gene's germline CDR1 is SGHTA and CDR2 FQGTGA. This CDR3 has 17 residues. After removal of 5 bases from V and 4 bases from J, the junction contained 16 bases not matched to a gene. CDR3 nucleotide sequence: TGTGCCAGCAGCGCCCACACAATGGCGGGAGAGGGAGAGACCCAGTACTTC. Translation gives CASSAHTMAGEGETQYF. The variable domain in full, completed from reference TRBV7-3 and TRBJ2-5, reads GAGVSQTPSNKVTEKGKYVELRCDPISGHTALYWYRQSLGQGPEFLIYFQGTGAADDSGLPNDRFFAVRPEGSVSTLKIQRTERGDSAVYLCASSAHTMAGEGETQYFGPGTRLLVL.

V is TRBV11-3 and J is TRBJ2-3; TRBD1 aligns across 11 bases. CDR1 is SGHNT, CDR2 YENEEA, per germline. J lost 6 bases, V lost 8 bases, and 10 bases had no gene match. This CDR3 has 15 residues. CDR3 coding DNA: TGTGCCAGCGGGACAGGGGGGACCAGTAGCGATACGCAGTATTTT. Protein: CASGTGGTSSDTQYF.

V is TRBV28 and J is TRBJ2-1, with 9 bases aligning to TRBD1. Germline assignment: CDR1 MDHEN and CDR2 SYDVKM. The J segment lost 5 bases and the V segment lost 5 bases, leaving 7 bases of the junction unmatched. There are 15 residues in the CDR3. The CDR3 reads CASSPGTGFNNEQFF. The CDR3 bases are TGTGCCAGCAGTCCCGGGACAGGGTTTAACAATGAGCAGTTCTTC.

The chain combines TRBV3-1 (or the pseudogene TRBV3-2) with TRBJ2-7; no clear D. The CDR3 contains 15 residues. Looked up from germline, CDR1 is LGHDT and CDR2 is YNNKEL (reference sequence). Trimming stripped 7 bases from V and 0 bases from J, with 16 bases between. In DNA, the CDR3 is TGTGCCAGCATATTCGGGTTTCTGAGCTCCTACGAGCAGTACTTC. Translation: CASIFGFLSSYEQYF.

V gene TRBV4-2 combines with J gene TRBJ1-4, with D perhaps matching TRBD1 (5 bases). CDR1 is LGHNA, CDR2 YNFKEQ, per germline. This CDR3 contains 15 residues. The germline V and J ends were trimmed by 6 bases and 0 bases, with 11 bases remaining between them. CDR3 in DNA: TGTGCCAGCAGGCGACAGTCTGCAACTAATGAAAAACTGTTTTTT. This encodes CASRRQSATNEKLFF.

The DNA for the CDR3 is TGTGCCAGCAGCAAAACCGGGACAGGGTTTAGCGAGCAGTACTTC. It translates to CASSKTGTGFSEQYF. This chain connects TRBV11-2 to TRBJ2-7, with 9 bases aligning to TRBD1. The CDR3 is 15 residues long. J lost 6 bases, V lost 5 bases, and 11 bases had no gene match. The germline CDR1 and CDR2 sequences are SGHAT and FQNNGV.

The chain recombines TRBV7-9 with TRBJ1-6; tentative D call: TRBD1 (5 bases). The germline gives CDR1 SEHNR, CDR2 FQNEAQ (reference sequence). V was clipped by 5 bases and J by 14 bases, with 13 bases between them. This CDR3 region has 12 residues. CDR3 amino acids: CASSLPGPSLHF. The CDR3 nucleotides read TGTGCCAGCAGCCTACCAGGGCCCTCCCTCCACTTT.

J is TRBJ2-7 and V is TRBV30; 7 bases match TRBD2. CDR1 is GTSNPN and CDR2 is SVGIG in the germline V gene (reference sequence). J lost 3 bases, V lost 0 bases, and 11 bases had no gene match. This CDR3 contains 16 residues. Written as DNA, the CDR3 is TGTGCCTGGAGTGTACTCCGGGGGAGGGTCCGCTACGAGCAGTACTTC. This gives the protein CAWSVLRGRVRYEQYF. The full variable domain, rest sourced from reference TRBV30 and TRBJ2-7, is SQTIHQWPATLVQPVGSPLSLECTVEGTSNPNLYWYRQAAGRGLQLLFYSVGIGQISSEVPQNLSASRPQDRQFILSSKKLLLSDSGFYLCAWSVLRGRVRYEQYFGPGTRLTVT.

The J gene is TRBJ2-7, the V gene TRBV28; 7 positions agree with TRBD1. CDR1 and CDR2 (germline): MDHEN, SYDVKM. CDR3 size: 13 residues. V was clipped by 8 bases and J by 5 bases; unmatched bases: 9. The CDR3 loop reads CASGGQAPDEQYF. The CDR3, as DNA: TGTGCCAGCGGCGGACAGGCCCCCGACGAGCAGTACTTC.

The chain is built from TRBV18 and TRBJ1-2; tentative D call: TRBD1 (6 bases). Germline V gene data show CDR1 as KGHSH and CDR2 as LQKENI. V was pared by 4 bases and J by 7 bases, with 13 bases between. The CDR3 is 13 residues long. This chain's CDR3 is CASSRNRDTGYTF. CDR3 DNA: TGTGCCAGCTCACGGAACCGGGACACTGGCTACACCTTC.

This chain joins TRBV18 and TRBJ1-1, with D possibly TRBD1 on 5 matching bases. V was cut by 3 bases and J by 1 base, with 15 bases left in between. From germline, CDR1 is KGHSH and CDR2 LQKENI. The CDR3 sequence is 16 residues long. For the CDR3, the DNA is TGTGCCAGCTCACCGCGGTTGTTGGGGGGGAACACTGAAGCTTTCTTT. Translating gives CASSPRLLGGNTEAFF.

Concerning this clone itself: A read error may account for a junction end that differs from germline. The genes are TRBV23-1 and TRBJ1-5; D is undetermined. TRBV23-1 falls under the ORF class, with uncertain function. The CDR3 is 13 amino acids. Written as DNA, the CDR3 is TGTGTGCCCGGTACACCTCTAGAAACGACCCAGCATTTT. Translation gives CVPGTPLETTQHF.

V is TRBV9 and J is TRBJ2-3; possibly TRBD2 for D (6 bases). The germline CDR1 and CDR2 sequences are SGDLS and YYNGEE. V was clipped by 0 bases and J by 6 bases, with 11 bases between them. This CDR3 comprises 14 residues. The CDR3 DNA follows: TGTGCCAGCAGCGTAGCTGGAGGGGACGATACGCAGTATTTT. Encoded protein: CASSVAGGDDTQYF.

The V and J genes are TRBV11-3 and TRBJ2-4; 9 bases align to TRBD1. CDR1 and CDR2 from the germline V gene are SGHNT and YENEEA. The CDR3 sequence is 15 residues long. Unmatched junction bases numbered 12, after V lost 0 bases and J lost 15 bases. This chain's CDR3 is CASSLDLGQGCGLYF. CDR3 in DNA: TGTGCCAGCAGCTTAGATTTGGGACAGGGATGCGGCCTGTACTTC.

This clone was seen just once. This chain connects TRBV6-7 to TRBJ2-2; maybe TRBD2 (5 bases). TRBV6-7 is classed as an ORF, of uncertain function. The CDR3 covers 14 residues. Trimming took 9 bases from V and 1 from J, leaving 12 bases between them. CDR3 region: CASRGLLNTGELFF. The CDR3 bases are TGTGCCAGTCGCGGACTCTTGAACACCGGGGAGCTGTTTTTT.

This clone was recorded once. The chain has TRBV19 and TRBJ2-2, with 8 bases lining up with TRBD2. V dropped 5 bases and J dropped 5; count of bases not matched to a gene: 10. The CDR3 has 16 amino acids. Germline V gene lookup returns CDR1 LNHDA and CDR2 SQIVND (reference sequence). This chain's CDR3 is CASSSYPGTSTGELFF. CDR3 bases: TGTGCCAGTAGTTCGTATCCCGGGACTAGTACCGGGGAGCTGTTTTTT.

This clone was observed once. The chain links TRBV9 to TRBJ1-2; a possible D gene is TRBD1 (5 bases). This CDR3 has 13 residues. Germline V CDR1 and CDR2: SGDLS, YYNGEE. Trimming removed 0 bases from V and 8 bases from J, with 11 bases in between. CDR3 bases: TGTGCCAGCAGCGTAGGGCAGGGCGAAGGCTACACCTTC. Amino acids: CASSVGQGEGYTF.

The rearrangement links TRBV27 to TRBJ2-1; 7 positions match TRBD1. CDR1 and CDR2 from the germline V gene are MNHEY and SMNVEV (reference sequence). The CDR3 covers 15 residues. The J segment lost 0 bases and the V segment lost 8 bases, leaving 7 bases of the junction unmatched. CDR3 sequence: CASLRTGSSYNEQFF. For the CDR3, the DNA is TGTGCCAGCCTACGGACAGGCAGCTCCTACAATGAGCAGTTCTTC.

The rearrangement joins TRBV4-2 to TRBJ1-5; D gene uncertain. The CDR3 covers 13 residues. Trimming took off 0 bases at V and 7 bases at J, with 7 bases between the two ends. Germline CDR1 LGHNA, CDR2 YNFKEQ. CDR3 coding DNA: TGTGCCAGCAGCCAAGAGTTTCAGCAGCCCCAGCATTTT. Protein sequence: CASSQEFQQPQHF.

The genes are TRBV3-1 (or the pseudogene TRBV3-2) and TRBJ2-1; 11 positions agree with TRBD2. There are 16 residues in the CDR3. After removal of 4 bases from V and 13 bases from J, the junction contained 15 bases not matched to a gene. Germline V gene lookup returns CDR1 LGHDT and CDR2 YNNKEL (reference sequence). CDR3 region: CASSLTRMGLAGGQFF. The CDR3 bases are TGTGCCAGCAGCCTGACCCGTATGGGGCTAGCGGGAGGACAGTTCTTC.

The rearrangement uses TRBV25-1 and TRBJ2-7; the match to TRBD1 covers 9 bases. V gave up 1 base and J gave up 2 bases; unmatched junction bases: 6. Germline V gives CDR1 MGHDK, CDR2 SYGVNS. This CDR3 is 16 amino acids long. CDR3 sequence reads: CASSEWTGDHPYEQYF. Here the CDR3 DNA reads TGTGCCAGCAGTGAATGGACAGGGGATCACCCCTACGAGCAGTACTTC.

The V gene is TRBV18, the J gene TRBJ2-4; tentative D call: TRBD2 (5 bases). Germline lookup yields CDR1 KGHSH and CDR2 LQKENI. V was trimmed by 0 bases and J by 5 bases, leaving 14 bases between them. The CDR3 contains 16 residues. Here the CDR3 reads CASSPPSLSRENIQYF. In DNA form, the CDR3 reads TGTGCCAGCTCACCACCCTCCCTCTCGAGGGAAAACATTCAGTACTTC.

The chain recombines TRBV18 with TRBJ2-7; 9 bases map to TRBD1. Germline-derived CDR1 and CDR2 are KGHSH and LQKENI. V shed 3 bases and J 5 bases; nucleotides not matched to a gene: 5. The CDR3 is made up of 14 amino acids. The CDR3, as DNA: TGTGCCAGCTCACCGAGACAGGGGGTGAACGAGCAGTACTTC. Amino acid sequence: CASSPRQGVNEQYF.

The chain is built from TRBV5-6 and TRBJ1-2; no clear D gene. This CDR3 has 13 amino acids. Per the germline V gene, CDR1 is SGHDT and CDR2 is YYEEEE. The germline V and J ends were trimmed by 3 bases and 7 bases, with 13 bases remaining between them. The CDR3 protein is CASSSGDGVGYTF. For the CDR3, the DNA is TGTGCCAGCAGCTCGGGAGACGGGGTTGGCTACACCTTC. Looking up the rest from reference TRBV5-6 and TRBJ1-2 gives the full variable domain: DAGVTQSPTHLIKTRGQQVTLRCSPKSGHDTVSWYQQALGQGPQFIFQYYEEEERQRGNFPDRFSGHQFPNYSSELNVNALLLGDSALYLCASSSGDGVGYTFGSGTRLTVV.

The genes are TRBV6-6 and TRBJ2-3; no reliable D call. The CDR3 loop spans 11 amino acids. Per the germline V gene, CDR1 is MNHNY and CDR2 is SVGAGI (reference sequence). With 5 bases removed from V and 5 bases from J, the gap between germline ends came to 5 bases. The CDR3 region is CASSRLDTQYF. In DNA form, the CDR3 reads TGTGCCAGCAGTCGACTAGATACGCAGTATTTT.

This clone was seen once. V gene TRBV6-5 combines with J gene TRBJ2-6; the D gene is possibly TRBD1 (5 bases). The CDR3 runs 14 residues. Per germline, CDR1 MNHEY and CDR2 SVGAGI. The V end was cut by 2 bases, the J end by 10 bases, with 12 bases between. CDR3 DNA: TGTGCCAGCAGTTACAACCTGAGGACAAACGTCCTGACTTTC. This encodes CASSYNLRTNVLTF.

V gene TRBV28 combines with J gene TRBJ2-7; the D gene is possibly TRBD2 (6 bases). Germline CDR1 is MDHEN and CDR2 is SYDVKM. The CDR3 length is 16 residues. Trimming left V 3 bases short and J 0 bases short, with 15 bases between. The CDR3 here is CASSFYLGGSSYEQYF. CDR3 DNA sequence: TGTGCCAGCAGTTTTTATCTTGGGGGGAGCTCCTACGAGCAGTACTTC.

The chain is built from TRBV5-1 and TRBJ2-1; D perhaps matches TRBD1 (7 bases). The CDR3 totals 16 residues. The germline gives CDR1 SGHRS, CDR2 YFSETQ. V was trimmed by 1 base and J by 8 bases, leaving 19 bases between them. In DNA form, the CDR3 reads TGCGCCAGCAGCTTGCAGGGGGGTACCAGGAGCGATGAGCAGTTCTTC. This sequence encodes CASSLQGGTRSDEQFF.

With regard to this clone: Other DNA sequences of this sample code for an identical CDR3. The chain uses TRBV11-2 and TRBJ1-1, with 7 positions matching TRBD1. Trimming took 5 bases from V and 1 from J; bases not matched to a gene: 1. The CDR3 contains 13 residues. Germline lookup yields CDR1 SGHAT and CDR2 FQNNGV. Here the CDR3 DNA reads TGTGCCAGCAGCAGGGACAGGAACACTGAAGCTTTCTTT. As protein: CASSRDRNTEAFF.